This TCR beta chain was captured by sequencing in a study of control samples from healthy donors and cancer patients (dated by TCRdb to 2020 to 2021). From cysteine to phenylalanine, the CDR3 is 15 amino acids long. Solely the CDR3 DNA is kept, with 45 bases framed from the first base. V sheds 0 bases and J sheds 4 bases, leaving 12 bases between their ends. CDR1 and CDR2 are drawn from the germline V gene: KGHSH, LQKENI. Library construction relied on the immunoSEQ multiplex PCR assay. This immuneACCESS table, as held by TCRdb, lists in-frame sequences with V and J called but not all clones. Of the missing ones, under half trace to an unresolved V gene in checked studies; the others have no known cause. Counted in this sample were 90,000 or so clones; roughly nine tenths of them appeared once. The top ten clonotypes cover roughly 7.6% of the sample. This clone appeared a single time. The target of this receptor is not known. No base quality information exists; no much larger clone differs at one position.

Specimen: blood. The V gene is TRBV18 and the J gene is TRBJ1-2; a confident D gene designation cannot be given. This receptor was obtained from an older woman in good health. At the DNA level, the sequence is TGTGCCAGCTCACCACCGTCCACCCTGGGCTATGGCTACACCTTC. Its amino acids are CASSPPSTLGYGYTF. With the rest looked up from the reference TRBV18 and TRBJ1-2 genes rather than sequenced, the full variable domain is NAGVMQNPRHLVRRRGQEARLRCSPMKGHSHVYWYRQLPEEGLKFMVYLQKENIIDESGMPKERFSAEFPKEGPSILRIQQVVRGDSAAYFCASSPPSTLGYGYTFGSGTRLTVV.